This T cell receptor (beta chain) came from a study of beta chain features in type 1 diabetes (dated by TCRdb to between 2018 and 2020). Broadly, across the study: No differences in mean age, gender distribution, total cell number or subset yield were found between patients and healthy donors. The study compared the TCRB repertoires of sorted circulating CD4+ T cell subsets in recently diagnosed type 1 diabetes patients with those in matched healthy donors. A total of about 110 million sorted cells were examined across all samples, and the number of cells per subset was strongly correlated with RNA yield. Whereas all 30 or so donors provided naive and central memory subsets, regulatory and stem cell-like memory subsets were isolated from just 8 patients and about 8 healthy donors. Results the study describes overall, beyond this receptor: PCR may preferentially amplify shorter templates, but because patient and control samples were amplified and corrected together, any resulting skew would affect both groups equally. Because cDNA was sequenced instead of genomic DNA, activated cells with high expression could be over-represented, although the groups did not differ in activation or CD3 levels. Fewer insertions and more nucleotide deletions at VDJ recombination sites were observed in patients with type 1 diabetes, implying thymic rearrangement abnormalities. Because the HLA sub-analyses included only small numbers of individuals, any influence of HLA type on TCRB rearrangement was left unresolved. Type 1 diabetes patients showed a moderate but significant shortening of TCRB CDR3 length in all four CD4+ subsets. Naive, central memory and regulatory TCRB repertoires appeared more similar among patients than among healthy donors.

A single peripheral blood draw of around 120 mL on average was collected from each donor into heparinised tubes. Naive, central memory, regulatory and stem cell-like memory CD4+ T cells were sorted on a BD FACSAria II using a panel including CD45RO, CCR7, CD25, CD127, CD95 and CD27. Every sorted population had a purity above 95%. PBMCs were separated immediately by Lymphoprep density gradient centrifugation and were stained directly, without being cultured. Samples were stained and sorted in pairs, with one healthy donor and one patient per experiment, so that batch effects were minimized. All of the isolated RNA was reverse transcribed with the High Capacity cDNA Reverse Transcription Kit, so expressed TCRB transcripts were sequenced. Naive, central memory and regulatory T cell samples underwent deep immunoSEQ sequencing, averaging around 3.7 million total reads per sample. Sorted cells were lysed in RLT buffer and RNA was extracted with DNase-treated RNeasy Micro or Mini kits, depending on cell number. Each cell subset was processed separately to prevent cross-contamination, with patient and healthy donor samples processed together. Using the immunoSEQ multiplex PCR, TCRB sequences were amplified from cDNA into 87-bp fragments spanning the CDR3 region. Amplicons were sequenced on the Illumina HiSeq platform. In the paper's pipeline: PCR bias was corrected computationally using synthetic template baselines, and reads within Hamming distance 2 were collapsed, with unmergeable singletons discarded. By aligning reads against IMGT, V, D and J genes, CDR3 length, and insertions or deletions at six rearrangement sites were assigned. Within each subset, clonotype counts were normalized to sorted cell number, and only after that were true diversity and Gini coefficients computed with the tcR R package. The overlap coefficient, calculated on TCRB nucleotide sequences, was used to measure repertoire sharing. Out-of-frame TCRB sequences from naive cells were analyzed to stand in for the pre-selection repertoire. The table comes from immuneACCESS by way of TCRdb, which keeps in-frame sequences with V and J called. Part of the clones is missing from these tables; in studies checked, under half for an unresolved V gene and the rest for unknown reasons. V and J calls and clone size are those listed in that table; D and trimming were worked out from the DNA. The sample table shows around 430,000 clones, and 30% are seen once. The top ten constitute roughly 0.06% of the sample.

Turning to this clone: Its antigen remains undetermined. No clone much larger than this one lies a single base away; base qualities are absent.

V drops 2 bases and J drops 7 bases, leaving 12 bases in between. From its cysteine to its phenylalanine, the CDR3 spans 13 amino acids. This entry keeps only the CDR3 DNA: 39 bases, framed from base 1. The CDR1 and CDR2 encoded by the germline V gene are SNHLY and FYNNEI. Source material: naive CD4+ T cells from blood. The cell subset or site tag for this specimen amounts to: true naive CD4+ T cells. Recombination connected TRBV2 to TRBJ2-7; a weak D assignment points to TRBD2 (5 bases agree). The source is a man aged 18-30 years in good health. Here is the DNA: TGTGCCAGCAGTGAAAGAGCCCCGGGGGAGCAGTACTTC. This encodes CASSERAPGEQYF. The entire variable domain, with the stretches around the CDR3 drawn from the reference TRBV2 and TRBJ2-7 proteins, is EPEVTQTPSHQVTQMGQEVILRCVPISNHLYFYWYRQILGQKVEFLVSFYNNEISEKSEIFDDQFSVERPDGSNFTLKIRSTKLEDSAMYFCASSERAPGEQYFGPGTRLTVT.